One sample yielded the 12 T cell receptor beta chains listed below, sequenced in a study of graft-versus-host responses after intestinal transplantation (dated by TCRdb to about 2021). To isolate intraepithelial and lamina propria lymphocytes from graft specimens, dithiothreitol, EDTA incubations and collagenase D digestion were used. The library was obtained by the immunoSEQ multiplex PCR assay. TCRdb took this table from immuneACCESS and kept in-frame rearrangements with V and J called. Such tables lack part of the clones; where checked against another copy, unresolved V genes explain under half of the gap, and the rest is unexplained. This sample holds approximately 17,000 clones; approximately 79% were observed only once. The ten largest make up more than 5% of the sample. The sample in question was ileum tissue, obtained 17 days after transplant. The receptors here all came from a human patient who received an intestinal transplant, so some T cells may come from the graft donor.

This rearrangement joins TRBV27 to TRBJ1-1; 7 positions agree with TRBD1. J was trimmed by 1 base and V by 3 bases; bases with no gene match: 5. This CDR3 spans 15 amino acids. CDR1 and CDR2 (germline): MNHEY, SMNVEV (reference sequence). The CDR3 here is CASSLGRGGNTEAFF. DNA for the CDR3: TGTGCCAGCAGTTTGGGCAGGGGGGGGAACACTGAAGCTTTCTTT.

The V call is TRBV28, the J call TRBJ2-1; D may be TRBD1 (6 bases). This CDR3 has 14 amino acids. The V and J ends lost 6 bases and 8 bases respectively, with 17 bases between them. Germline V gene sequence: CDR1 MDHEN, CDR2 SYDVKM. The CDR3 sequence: CASSPIGTGHEQFF. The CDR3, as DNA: TGTGCCAGCAGCCCCATAGGCACAGGGCATGAGCAGTTCTTC.

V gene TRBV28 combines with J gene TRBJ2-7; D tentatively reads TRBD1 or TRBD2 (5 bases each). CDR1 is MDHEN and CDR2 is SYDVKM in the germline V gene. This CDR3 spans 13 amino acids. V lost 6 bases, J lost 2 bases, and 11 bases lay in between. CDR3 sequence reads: CASSIGTTYEQYF. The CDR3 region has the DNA TGTGCCAGCAGCATTGGGACCACCTACGAGCAGTACTTC.

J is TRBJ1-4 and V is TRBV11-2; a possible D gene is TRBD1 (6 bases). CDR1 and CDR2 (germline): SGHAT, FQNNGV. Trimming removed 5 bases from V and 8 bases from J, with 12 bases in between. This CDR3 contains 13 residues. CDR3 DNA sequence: TGTGCCAGCAGCACAAAACAGGGCGAAAAACTGTTTTTT. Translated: CASSTKQGEKLFF.

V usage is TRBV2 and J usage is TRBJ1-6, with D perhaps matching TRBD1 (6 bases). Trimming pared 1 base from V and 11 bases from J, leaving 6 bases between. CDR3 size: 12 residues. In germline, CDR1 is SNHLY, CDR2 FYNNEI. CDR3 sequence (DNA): TGTGCCAGCAGTGAAGACAGGGCACCCCTCCACTTT. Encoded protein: CASSEDRAPLHF.

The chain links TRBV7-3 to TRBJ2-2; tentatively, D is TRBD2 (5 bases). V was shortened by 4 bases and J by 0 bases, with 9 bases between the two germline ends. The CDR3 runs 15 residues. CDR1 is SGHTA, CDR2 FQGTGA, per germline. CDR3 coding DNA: TGTGCCAGCAGCTATAGCGCCGCGAACACCGGGGAGCTGTTTTTT. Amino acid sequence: CASSYSAANTGELFF.

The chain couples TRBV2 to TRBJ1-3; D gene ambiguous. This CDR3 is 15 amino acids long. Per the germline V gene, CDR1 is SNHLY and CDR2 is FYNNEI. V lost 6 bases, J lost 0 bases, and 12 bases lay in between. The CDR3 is CASRAHQSSGNTIYF. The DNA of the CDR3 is TGTGCCAGCAGAGCCCACCAGAGCTCTGGAAACACCATATATTTT.

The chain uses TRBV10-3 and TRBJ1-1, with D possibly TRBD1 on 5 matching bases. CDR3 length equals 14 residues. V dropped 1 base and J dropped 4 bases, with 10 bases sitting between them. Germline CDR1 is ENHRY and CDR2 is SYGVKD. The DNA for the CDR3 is TGTGCCATCAGTGAGTGGCAGGGAGCCACTGAAGCTTTCTTT. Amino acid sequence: CAISEWQGATEAFF.

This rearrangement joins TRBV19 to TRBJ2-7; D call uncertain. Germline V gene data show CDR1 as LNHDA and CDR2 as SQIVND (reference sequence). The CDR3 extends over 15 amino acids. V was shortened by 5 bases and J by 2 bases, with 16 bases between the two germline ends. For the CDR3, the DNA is TGTGCCAGTAGTGCACACTTAGGCGACCCCTACGAGCAGTACTTC. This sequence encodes CASSAHLGDPYEQYF.

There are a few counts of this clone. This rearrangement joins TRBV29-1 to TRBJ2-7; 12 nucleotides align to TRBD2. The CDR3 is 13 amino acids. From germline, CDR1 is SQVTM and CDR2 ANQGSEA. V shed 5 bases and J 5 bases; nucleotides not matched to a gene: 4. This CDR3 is CSVRTSGTDEQYF. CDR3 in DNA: TGCAGCGTTCGGACTAGCGGGACCGACGAGCAGTACTTC.

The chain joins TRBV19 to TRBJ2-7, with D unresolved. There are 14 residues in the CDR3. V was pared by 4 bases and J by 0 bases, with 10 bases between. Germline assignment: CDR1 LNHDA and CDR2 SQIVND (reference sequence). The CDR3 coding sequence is TGTGCCAGTAGTAGAACGTTAACCTCCTACGAGCAGTACTTC. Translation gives CASSRTLTSYEQYF.

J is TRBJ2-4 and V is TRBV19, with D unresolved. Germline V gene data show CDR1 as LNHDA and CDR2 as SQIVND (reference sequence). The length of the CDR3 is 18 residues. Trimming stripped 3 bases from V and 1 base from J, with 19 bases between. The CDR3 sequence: CASSISISKSVAKNIQYF. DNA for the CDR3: TGTGCCAGTAGTATCTCTATTTCCAAGTCCGTGGCCAAAAACATTCAGTACTTC.